A single sample gave rise to the 17 T cell receptor beta chains below, sequenced in a study of identical twins. MiXCR, run by TCRdb on the 5' RACE reads, gives a single entry per CDR3 protein. The sample records 400,000 to 500,000 distinct CDR3 sequences, less than 20% being singletons. The specimen was naive T cells sorted from blood. These receptors originate from a man between 45 and 60 years old in good health.

This clonotype was found a few times. The chain carries TRBV3-1 and TRBJ2-7; the D gene is possibly TRBD1 (6 bases). V lost 1 base and J lost 1, with 14 bases in between. Germline lookup yields CDR1 LGHDT and CDR2 YNNKEL (reference sequence). This CDR3 spans 16 amino acids. The DNA of the CDR3 is TGTGCCAGCAGCCAAGTGGCAGGGGAGAGTTCCTACGAGCAGTACTTC. Protein product: CASSQVAGESSYEQYF.

The CDR3 region has the DNA TGTGCCAGCAGGAGGGACTCCTACGAGCAGTACTTC. Translating it yields CASRRDSYEQYF. The chain has TRBV12-3 or TRBV12-4 and TRBJ2-7; perhaps TRBD2 as D (5 bases). The CDR3 sequence is 12 residues long. Deletions cut 6 bases from V and 0 bases from J, with 6 bases between.

This clonotype was counted many times. This chain links TRBV28 with TRBJ2-7; D uncertain. Germline values: CDR1 MDHEN, CDR2 SYDVKM. This CDR3 spans 12 amino acids. V lost 3 bases to trimming and J lost 6 bases, with 9 bases between them. This chain's CDR3 is CASSFQVGEQYF. The CDR3 DNA follows: TGTGCCAGCAGTTTTCAGGTTGGCGAGCAGTACTTC. Combining the CDR3 with reference TRBV28 and TRBJ2-7 gives the whole variable domain DVKVTQSSRYLVKRTGEKVFLECVQDMDHENMFWYRQDPGLGLRLIYFSYDVKMKEKGDIPEGYSVSREKKERFSLILESASTNQTSMYLCASSFQVGEQYFGPGTRLTVT.

This clonotype has just a few counts. V gene TRBV5-1 combines with J gene TRBJ1-4, with unresolved D. Trimming shortened V by 0 bases and J by 10 bases, and 13 bases separated the two germline ends. Germline V gene data show CDR1 as SGHRS and CDR2 as YFSETQ. CDR3 size: 14 residues. In DNA, the CDR3 is TGCGCCAGCAGCTTGGGGCCTACAGAAAGAAAACTGTTTTTT. This gives the protein CASSLGPTERKLFF.

The chain has TRBV28 and TRBJ2-2; the D is unclear. V shed 7 bases and J shed 4 bases, with 10 bases lying between them. CDR1 and CDR2 (germline): MDHEN, SYDVKM. The CDR3 is made up of 13 amino acids. CDR3 in amino acids: CASNGFRTGELFF. CDR3 DNA: TGTGCCAGCAATGGGTTTCGCACCGGGGAGCTGTTTTTT.

This clonotype was picked up many times. The rearrangement joins TRBV6-1 to TRBJ2-7; D gene uncertain. The V and J ends lost 5 bases and 2 bases respectively, with 10 bases between them. Germline V CDR1 and CDR2: MNHNS, SASEGT. The CDR3 has 13 amino acids. The CDR3 DNA reads as TGTGCCAGCAGTCAAACGTATCCCTACGAGCAGTACTTC. Translation gives CASSQTYPYEQYF.

There are a few counts of this clonotype. J is TRBJ2-1 and V is TRBV7-3; D remains unclear. Germline V CDR1 and CDR2: SGHTA, FQGTGA. CDR3 length: 16 residues. Trimming shortened V by 1 base and J by 3 bases, and 13 bases separated the two germline ends. Here the CDR3 DNA reads TGTGCCAGCAGCTTAATGGGCAGTTTCGACTACAATGAGCAGTTCTTC. Protein product: CASSLMGSFDYNEQFF.

This clonotype was seen at least ten times. V is TRBV24-1 and J is TRBJ2-1, with D possibly being TRBD2 (6 bases). Germline CDR1 KGHDR, CDR2 SFDVKD. The CDR3 has 12 amino acids. Between the trimmed V and J ends, which lost 6 bases and 7 bases, there was a span of 9 bases. The CDR3 DNA follows: TGTGCCACCAGTTTGGGGGGTAATGAGCAGTTCTTC. Protein sequence: CATSLGGNEQFF.

The chain has TRBV20-1 and TRBJ2-1; a weak D match, TRBD2 (6 bases). Trimming pared 1 base from V and 9 bases from J, leaving 22 bases between. The germline V gene has CDR1 DFQATT and CDR2 SNEGSKA (reference sequence). The CDR3 length is 16 residues. The CDR3 is CSARVPPLIRESEQFF. As DNA, the CDR3 is TGCAGTGCTAGAGTCCCTCCTCTCATCCGGGAGAGTGAGCAGTTCTTC.

The V and J genes are TRBV27 and TRBJ2-1; D ambiguous. The CDR3 loop spans 12 amino acids. V was trimmed by 3 bases and J by 8 bases, leaving 8 bases between them. Germline lookup yields CDR1 MNHEY and CDR2 SMNVEV (reference sequence). This CDR3 is CASSFWGHEQFF. The CDR3 region has the DNA TGTGCCAGCAGTTTTTGGGGTCATGAGCAGTTCTTC.

The chain employs TRBV12-3 or TRBV12-4 and TRBJ2-1; D is possibly TRBD1 or TRBD2 (6 bases each). This CDR3 has 17 amino acids. The ends were cut back, 5 bases at V and 2 bases at J, with 19 bases in the middle. CDR3 residues: CASSPQARGPTYNEQFF. CDR3 nucleotides: TGTGCCAGCAGTCCTCAGGCCCGGGGGCCGACCTACAATGAGCAGTTCTTC.

This sequence joins TRBV14 and TRBJ2-1; the D is unclear. With 4 bases removed from V and 0 bases from J, the gap between germline ends came to 10 bases. The CDR3 extends over 15 amino acids. CDR1 and CDR2 from the germline V gene are SGHDN and FVKESK. The CDR3 here is CASSPYTNSYNEQFF. The CDR3 DNA sequence: TGTGCCAGCAGCCCCTATACAAACTCCTACAATGAGCAGTTCTTC.

The chain links TRBV5-1 to TRBJ2-3; weak D call: TRBD1 (5 bases). The CDR3 sequence is 14 residues long. The germline V gene encodes CDR1 SGHRS and CDR2 YFSETQ. Trimming shortened V by 5 bases and J by 4 bases, and 14 bases separated the two germline ends. The CDR3 region is CASSPQGNSDTQYF. CDR3 coding DNA: TGCGCCAGCAGTCCCCAGGGTAATTCAGATACGCAGTATTTT.

There are a few counts of this clonotype. The CDR3 DNA reads TGTGCCAGCTCACTATCGGGGGTCGACGAGCAGTACTTC. It yields the protein CASSLSGVDEQYF. The chain joins TRBV18 to TRBJ2-7, with TRBD2 as a possible D gene (6 bases). CDR1 is KGHSH and CDR2 is LQKENI in the germline V gene. This CDR3 is 13 amino acids long. V lost 4 bases and J lost 5, with 12 bases in between.

CDR3 residues: CASSQYEREGGNTIYF. The DNA for the CDR3 is TGCGCCAGCAGCCAATACGAGAGGGAAGGGGGAAACACCATATATTTT. V and J are TRBV4-3 and TRBJ1-3; no reliable D call. This CDR3 contains 16 residues. In germline, CDR1 is LGHNA, CDR2 YSLEER. V was shortened by 2 bases and J by 4 bases, with 15 bases between the two germline ends.

This clonotype was recorded many times. The J gene is TRBJ2-5, the V gene TRBV4-2, with TRBD2 matching over 7 bases. The V gene end was trimmed by 5 bases and the J gene end by 3 bases; junction bases not matched to a gene: 3. The CDR3 is 13 residues long. Germline CDR1 reads LGHNA; CDR2 reads YNFKEQ. The CDR3 DNA reads as TGTGCCAGCAGCTACCTAGCGGAAGAGACCCAGTACTTC. Translated, it gives CASSYLAEETQYF.

This clonotype showed up just a few times. This chain uses TRBV7-1 with TRBJ2-5; D possibly corresponds to TRBD2 (6 bases). TRBV7-1 is identified as an open reading frame with a role that is uncertain. The CDR3 length is 17 residues. Deletions cut 3 bases from V and 5 bases from J, with 22 bases between. In nucleotides, the CDR3 is TGTGCCAGCAGCTCCCTTCCCGGGACTGGGGCCAAGGAGACCCAGTACTTC. Translated: CASSSLPGTGAKETQYF.